Below are 2 T cell receptor beta chains sequenced from a single sample in a study of T-cell memory formation after mild COVID-19. MiXCR, applied by TCRdb to the 5' RACE reads, yields one record per CDR3 protein. Here the sample spans some 160,000 distinct CDR3 sequences, approximately 13% being singletons. The sample comprised PBMCs or a T cell subset sorted from them (not recorded which). The receptor source for this set is a man between 18 and 29 years old who had mild COVID-19 (a few samples of this study predate the infection). Cell type and time point are not known.

This clonotype was found many times. The chain is built from TRBV18 and TRBJ2-1; 7 nucleotides align to TRBD2. V shed 1 base and J 0 bases; nucleotides not matched to a gene: 9. CDR1 is KGHSH, CDR2 LQKENI, per germline. This CDR3 region has 18 residues. CDR3 bases: TGTGCCAGCTCACCACAGGCGGGGGATACGAGCTCCTACAATGAGCAGTTCTTC. It encodes CASSPQAGDTSSYNEQFF.

J is TRBJ1-5 and V is TRBV20-1; D call uncertain. The germline CDR1 and CDR2 sequences are DFQATT and SNEGSKA (reference sequence). Trimming left V 1 base short and J 7 bases short, with 14 bases between. CDR3 length equals 14 residues. CDR3 in amino acids: CSARGEGPGQPQHF. CDR3 coding DNA: TGCAGTGCTAGAGGGGAGGGCCCCGGGCAGCCCCAGCATTTT.